A single sample gave rise to the 4 T cell receptor beta chains below, sequenced in a study of control samples from healthy donors and cancer patients. Only in-frame clones appear in the TCRdb table, and some are missing; sequencing was by immunoSEQ multiplex PCR. The table shows around 110,000 clones, with approximately 90% occurring only once. Sequencing was performed on blood. These receptors originate from a woman in her seventies in good health.

CDR3 sequence (DNA): TGTGCCAGCTCCAAGCGAGCGGAGACCCAGTACTTC. It is translated as CASSKRAETQYF. The chain recombines TRBV18 with TRBJ2-5; D is ambiguous. The CDR3 length is 12 residues. CDR1 is KGHSH, CDR2 LQKENI, per germline. V was cut by 6 bases and J by 5 bases, with 10 bases left in between.

This rearrangement joins TRBV20-1 to TRBJ2-2, with 10 bases aligning to TRBD1. CDR1 is DFQATT and CDR2 is SNEGSKA in the germline V gene (reference sequence). This CDR3 is 15 amino acids long. The V segment lost 3 bases and the J segment 7 bases; nucleotides outside the gene matches: 8. For the CDR3, the DNA is TGCAGTGCTAGTTCCCGGGACAGGGGATTCGGGGAGCTGTTTTTT. Its translation: CSASSRDRGFGELFF.

The chain carries TRBV10-2 and TRBJ1-6, with D possibly matching TRBD1 (5 bases). Germline assignment: CDR1 WSHSY and CDR2 SAAADI. V lost 4 bases to trimming and J lost 8 bases, with 12 bases between them. The CDR3 contains 14 residues. The CDR3 DNA reads as TGCGCCAGCAGTGCTGGGGGTTGGGATTCACCCCTCCACTTT. Its protein product is CASSAGGWDSPLHF.

The CDR3 reads CASSSTGFGSPLHF. The CDR3 bases are TGTGCCAGCAGTTCGACAGGGTTTGGTTCACCCCTCCACTTT. The gene calls are TRBV6-5 and TRBJ1-6, with 7 bases identical to TRBD1. V lost 4 bases to trimming and J lost 9 bases; unmatched junction nucleotides: 6. This CDR3 is built from 14 residues. The germline gives CDR1 MNHEY, CDR2 SVGAGI.